A selection of T cell receptor beta chains follows, all from one sample in a study of molecular identifiers for immune sequencing clone quantification. MiXCR, run by TCRdb on the PCR reads, gives a single entry per CDR3 protein. The sample carries under 600,000 distinct CDR3 sequences, roughly 26% recorded once. The sequencing sample was made of naive CD8+ T cells from blood, with Jurkat cell RNA spiked in. These receptors all come from a human donor in good health. Some libraries in this study had Jurkat cell RNA spiked in. The CDR3 runs from the conserved cysteine through the conserved F or W. A D gene is named only where the DNA matches it firmly. Clone size appears in some rows only: once, few, many, or a class for an expanded clone.

d_call: TRBD2
v_call: TRBV7-3
j_call: TRBJ2-1
clone_size: -
cdr3_nt: TGTGCCACCTCCCCCGCGGGAGGCAATGAGCAGTTCTTC
cdr3_aa: CATSPAGGNEQFF

d_call: -
v_call: TRBV3-1
j_call: TRBJ2-7
clone_size: few
cdr3_nt: TGTGCCAGCAGCCAAGTCCCCTACGAGCAGTACTTC
cdr3_aa: CASSQVPYEQYF

d_call: -
v_call: TRBV29-1
j_call: TRBJ2-3
clone_size: many
cdr3_nt: TGCAGCGTTGTAAGGTTCACAGATACGCAGTATTTT
cdr3_aa: CSVVRFTDTQYF

d_call: -
v_call: TRBV6-1
j_call: TRBJ2-1
clone_size: -
cdr3_nt: TGTGCCAGCAGCCCAACAGGGCAGAGCTCCTACAATGAGCAGTTCTTC
cdr3_aa: CASSPTGQSSYNEQFF

d_call: TRBD2
v_call: TRBV24-1
j_call: TRBJ2-3
clone_size: few
cdr3_nt: TGTGCCACCAGTGATAAGACTAGCGGGGTCGGTACGCAGTATTTT
cdr3_aa: CATSDKTSGVGTQYF

d_call: -
v_call: TRBV3-1
j_call: TRBJ2-5
clone_size: many
cdr3_nt: TGTGCCAGCAGCCCGGACTGGGGGGAGACCCAGTACTTC
cdr3_aa: CASSPDWGETQYF

d_call: -
v_call: TRBV30
j_call: TRBJ2-2
clone_size: -
cdr3_nt: TGTGTTTGGAGTCGGCAAAACACCGGGGAGCTGTTTTTT
cdr3_aa: CVWSRQNTGELFF

d_call: -
v_call: TRBV13
j_call: TRBJ2-7
clone_size: -
cdr3_nt: TGTGCCAGCAGCTTAGGTACCCGAGGGGCCTACGAGCAGTACTTC
cdr3_aa: CASSLGTRGAYEQYF

d_call: -
v_call: TRBV4-1
j_call: TRBJ1-3
clone_size: -
cdr3_nt: TGCGCCAGCAGCCAAGAGTGGGGTTTGGGCCTCTCTGGAAACACCATATATTTT
cdr3_aa: CASSQEWGLGLSGNTIYF

d_call: TRBD2
v_call: TRBV6-5
j_call: TRBJ2-7
clone_size: many
cdr3_nt: TGTGCCAGCAGTTACTCGGTAGCGGGAGGAGCTTACGAGCAGTACTTC
cdr3_aa: CASSYSVAGGAYEQYF

d_call: -
v_call: TRBV6-6
j_call: TRBJ1-1
clone_size: -
cdr3_nt: TGTGCCAGCAGTTACGGGTTGGGGGCCCCCATGAACACTGAAGCTTTCTTT
cdr3_aa: CASSYGLGAPMNTEAFF

d_call: -
v_call: TRBV19
j_call: TRBJ2-7
clone_size: -
cdr3_nt: TGTGCCAGTAGTATAGGGCCCCCGGCCTACGAGCGGTACTTC
cdr3_aa: CASSIGPPAYERYF

d_call: -
v_call: TRBV12-3/TRBV12-4
j_call: TRBJ2-3
clone_size: many
cdr3_nt: TGTGCCAGCACACCCTCTACCGCAGATACGCAGTATTTT
cdr3_aa: CASTPSTADTQYF

d_call: TRBD2
v_call: TRBV4-3
j_call: TRBJ2-3
clone_size: -
cdr3_nt: TGCGCCAGCAGCCAAGTCGGACTAGCGGGGGGCACAGATACGCAGTATTTT
cdr3_aa: CASSQVGLAGGTDTQYF

d_call: TRBD2
v_call: TRBV7-9
j_call: TRBJ2-3
clone_size: many
cdr3_nt: TGTGCCAGCAGCTTAGTGGCGGGAGGACACACAGATACGCAGTATTTT
cdr3_aa: CASSLVAGGHTDTQYF

d_call: TRBD2
v_call: TRBV19
j_call: TRBJ2-1
clone_size: -
cdr3_nt: TGTGCCAGTAGCCCGGGAGGTCCCTCCTACAGTGAGCAGTTCTTC
cdr3_aa: CASSPGGPSYSEQFF

d_call: -
v_call: TRBV6-5
j_call: TRBJ2-4
clone_size: many
cdr3_nt: TGTGCCAGCAGTTCCGGGCCAGCCAAAAACATTCAGTACTTC
cdr3_aa: CASSSGPAKNIQYF

d_call: -
v_call: TRBV7-9
j_call: TRBJ1-3
clone_size: many
cdr3_nt: TGTGCCAGCAGCCCAGGAACGTACCCCATATATTTT
cdr3_aa: CASSPGTYPIYF

d_call: TRBD2
v_call: TRBV20-1
j_call: TRBJ2-3
clone_size: few
cdr3_nt: TGCAGTGCTAGAGATCTTGACCAGCGGGGTCCCGGGTACCCAGATACGCAGTATTTT
cdr3_aa: CSARDLDQRGPGYPDTQYF

d_call: -
v_call: TRBV20-1
j_call: TRBJ1-1
clone_size: few
cdr3_nt: TGCAGTGCCGACGGAACCTTTGGCACTGAAGCTTTCTTT
cdr3_aa: CSADGTFGTEAFF

d_call: TRBD2
v_call: TRBV7-2
j_call: TRBJ2-1
clone_size: -
cdr3_nt: TGTGCCAGCAGCTTAGGGGCGGGGGGGGTTTACAATGAGCAGTTCTTC
cdr3_aa: CASSLGAGGVYNEQFF

d_call: -
v_call: TRBV19
j_call: TRBJ1-1
clone_size: -
cdr3_nt: TGTGCCAGTAGTGCCTTACAGGTGATGAACACTGAAGCTTTCTTT
cdr3_aa: CASSALQVMNTEAFF

d_call: -
v_call: TRBV3-2
j_call: TRBJ1-5
clone_size: -
cdr3_nt: TGTGCCAGCAGCCAAGGATCGACGGGACGAGGTCAGCCCCAGCATTTT
cdr3_aa: CASSQGSTGRGQPQHF

d_call: -
v_call: TRBV10-2
j_call: TRBJ2-3
clone_size: -
cdr3_nt: TGCGCCAGCAGTGTGTCAGACAGGTTTTCCCCGAGCACAGATACGCAGTATTTT
cdr3_aa: CASSVSDRFSPSTDTQYF

d_call: TRBD2
v_call: TRBV5-1
j_call: TRBJ2-7
clone_size: few
cdr3_nt: TGCGCCAGCAGCTTGGCTAGCGGACTCTCCTACGAGCAGTACTTC
cdr3_aa: CASSLASGLSYEQYF

d_call: TRBD1
v_call: TRBV20-1
j_call: TRBJ2-7
clone_size: few
cdr3_nt: TGCAGTGCTACACGCGACAGGGGCCGTGCCTACGAGCAGTACTTC
cdr3_aa: CSATRDRGRAYEQYF

d_call: TRBD1
v_call: TRBV10-3
j_call: TRBJ2-1
clone_size: -
cdr3_nt: TGTGCCATCAGTGTACCCTGGACAGGGGGTTTCTCCTACAATGAGCAGTTCTTC
cdr3_aa: CAISVPWTGGFSYNEQFF

d_call: TRBD1
v_call: TRBV7-2
j_call: TRBJ1-2
clone_size: many
cdr3_nt: TGTGCCAGCAGCCCTGGGACAGGGCCTGCCTATGGCTACACCTTC
cdr3_aa: CASSPGTGPAYGYTF